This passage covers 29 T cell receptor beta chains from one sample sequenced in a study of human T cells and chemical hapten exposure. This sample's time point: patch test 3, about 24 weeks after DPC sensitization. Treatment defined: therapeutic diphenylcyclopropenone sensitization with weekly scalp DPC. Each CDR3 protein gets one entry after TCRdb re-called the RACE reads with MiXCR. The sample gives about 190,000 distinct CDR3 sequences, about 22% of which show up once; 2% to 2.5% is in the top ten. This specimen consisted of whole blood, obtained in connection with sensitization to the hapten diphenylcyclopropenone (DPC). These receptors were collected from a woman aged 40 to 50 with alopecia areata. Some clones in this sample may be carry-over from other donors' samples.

The CDR3: CAISESLGFSGANVLTF. In DNA, the CDR3 is TGTGCCATCAGTGAGTCGTTGGGGTTCTCTGGGGCCAACGTCCTGACTTTC. The chain uses TRBV10-3 and TRBJ2-6; D is undetermined. The CDR3 totals 17 residues. Deletions cut 0 bases from V and 0 bases from J, with 9 bases between. Germline V gene lookup returns CDR1 ENHRY and CDR2 SYGVKD.

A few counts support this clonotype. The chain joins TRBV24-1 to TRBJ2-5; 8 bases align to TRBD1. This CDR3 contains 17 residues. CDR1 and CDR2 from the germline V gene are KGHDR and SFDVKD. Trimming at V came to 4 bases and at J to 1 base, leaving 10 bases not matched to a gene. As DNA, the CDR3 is TGTGCCACCAGTGACCTCGACGGGACAGGCCCCCAAGAGACCCAGTACTTC. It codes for CATSDLDGTGPQETQYF.

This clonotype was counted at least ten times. The CDR3: CASSDRGLQYF. CDR3 coding DNA: TGTGCCAGCAGCGACCGGGGTCTTCAGTACTTC. The chain is built from TRBV7-2 and TRBJ2-7; the D gene is possibly TRBD2 (5 bases). Germline V gene lookup returns CDR1 SGHTA and CDR2 FQGNSA. V lost 5 bases and J 10 bases, leaving 12 bases between the germline ends. The CDR3 consists of 11 residues.

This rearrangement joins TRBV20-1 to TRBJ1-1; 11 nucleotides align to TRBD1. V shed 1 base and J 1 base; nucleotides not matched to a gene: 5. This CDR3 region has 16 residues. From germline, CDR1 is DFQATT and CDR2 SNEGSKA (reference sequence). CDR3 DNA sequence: TGCAGTGCTAGAGGGACAGGGGGCGCGTCGAACACTGAAGCTTTCTTT. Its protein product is CSARGTGGASNTEAFF.

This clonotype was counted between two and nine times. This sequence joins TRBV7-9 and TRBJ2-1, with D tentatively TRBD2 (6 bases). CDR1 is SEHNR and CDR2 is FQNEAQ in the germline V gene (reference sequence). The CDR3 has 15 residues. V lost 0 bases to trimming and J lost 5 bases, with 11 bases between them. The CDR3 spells CASSLATGDHNEQFF. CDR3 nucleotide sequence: TGTGCCAGCAGCTTAGCAACGGGGGACCACAATGAGCAGTTCTTC.

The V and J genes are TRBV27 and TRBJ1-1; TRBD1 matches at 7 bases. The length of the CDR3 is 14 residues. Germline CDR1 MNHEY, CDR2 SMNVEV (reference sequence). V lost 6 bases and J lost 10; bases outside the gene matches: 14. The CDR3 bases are TGTGCCAGCAGCGGAACATCCACAGGGGCGAGAGCTTTCTTT. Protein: CASSGTSTGARAFF.

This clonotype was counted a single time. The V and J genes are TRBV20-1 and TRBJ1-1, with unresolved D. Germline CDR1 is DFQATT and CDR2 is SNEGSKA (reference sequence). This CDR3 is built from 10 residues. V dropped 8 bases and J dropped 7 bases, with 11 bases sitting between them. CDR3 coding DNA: TGCAGTTCACCCCTTCGTGAAGCTTTCTTT. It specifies CSSPLREAFF.

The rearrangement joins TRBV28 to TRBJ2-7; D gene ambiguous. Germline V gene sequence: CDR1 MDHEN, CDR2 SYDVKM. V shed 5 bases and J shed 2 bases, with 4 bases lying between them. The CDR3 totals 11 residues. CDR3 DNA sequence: TGTGCCAGCAGTGTGACCTACGAGCAGTACTTC. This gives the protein CASSVTYEQYF.

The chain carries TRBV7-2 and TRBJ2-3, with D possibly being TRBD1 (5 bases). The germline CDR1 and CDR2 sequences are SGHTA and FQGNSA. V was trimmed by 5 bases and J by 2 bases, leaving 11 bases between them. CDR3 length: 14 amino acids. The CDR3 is CASSVTGATDTQYF. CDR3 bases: TGTGCCAGCAGCGTAACAGGAGCCACAGATACGCAGTATTTT.

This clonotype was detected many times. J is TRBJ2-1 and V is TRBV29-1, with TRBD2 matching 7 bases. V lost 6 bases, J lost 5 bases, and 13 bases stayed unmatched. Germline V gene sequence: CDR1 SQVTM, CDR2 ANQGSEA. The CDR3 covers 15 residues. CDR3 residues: CSVPRGGSSNNEQFF. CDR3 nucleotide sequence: TGCAGCGTGCCTAGGGGCGGGAGTTCGAACAATGAGCAGTTCTTC.

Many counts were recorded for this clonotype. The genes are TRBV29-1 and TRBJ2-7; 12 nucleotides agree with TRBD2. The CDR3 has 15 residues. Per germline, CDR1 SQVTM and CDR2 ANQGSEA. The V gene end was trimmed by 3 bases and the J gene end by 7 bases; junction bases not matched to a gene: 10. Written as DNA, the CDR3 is TGCAGCGTTGAGGTGCAGACTAGCGGGAGTTTTGAGCAGTACTTC. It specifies CSVEVQTSGSFEQYF.

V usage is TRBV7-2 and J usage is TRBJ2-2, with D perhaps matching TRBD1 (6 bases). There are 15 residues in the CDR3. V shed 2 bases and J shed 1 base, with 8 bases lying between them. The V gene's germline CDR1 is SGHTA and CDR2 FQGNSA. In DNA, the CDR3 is TGTGCCAGCAGCTTAAGGGGACAGAACACCGGGGAGCTGTTTTTT. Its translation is CASSLRGQNTGELFF.

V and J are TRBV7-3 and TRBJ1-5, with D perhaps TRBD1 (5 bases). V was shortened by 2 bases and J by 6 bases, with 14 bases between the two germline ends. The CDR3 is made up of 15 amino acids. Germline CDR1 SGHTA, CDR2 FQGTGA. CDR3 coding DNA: TGTGCCAGCAGCTTAGGTGAGGGGACCGGTCAGCCCCAGCATTTT. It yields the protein CASSLGEGTGQPQHF.

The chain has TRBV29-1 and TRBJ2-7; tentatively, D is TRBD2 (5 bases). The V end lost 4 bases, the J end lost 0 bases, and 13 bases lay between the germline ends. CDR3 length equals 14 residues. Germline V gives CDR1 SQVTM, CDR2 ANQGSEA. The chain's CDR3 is CSVGRTSSSYEQYF. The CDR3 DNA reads TGCAGCGTTGGGCGGACTTCGAGCTCCTACGAGCAGTACTTC.

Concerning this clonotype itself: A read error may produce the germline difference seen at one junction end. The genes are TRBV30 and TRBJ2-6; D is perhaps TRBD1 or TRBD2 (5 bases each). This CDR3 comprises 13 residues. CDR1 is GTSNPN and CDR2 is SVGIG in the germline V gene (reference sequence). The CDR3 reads CASTGSGANALTF. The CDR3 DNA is TGTGCCTCAACGGGGTCTGGGGCCAACGCCCTGACTTTC.

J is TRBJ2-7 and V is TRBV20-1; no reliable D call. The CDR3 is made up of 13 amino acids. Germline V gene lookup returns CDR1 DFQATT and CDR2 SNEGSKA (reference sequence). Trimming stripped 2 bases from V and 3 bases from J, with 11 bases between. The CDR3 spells CSARKGSVYEQYF. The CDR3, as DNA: TGCAGTGCTAGAAAGGGTTCCGTCTACGAGCAGTACTTC.

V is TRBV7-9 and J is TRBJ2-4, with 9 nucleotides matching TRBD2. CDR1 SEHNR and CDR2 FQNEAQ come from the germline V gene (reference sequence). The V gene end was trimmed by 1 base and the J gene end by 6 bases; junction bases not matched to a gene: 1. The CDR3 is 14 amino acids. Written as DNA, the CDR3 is TGTGCCAGCAGCTTAGAGACTAGCGGAAACATTCAGTACTTC. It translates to CASSLETSGNIQYF.

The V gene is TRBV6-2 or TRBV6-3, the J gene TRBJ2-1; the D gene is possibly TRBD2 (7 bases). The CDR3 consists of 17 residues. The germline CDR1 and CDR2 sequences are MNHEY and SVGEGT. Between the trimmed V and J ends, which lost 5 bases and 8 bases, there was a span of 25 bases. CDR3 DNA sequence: TGTGCCAGCAGTCGTTCTCGGGGGGCGGCTAGGGGTTATGAGCAGTTCTTC. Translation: CASSRSRGAARGYEQFF.

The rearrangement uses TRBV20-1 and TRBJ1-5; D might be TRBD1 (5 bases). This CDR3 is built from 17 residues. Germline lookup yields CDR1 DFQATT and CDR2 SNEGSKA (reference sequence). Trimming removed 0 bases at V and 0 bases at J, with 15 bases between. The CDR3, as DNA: TGCAGTGCTAGAGATCGGGGGGTCCTCTTTAGCAATCAGCCCCAGCATTTT. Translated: CSARDRGVLFSNQPQHF.

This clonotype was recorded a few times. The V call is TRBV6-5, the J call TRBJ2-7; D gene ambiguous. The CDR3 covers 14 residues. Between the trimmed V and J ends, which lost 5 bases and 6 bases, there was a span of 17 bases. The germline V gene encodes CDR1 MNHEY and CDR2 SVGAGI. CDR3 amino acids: CASSTAEFLGEQYF. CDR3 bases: TGTGCCAGCAGTACGGCGGAATTTCTGGGCGAGCAGTACTTC.

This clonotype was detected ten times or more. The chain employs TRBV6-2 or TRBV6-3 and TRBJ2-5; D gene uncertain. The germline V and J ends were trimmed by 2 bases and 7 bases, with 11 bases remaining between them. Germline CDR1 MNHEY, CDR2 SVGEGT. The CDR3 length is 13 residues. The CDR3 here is CASSYTLLGTQYF. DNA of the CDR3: TGTGCCAGCAGTTACACCTTGTTGGGGACCCAGTACTTC.

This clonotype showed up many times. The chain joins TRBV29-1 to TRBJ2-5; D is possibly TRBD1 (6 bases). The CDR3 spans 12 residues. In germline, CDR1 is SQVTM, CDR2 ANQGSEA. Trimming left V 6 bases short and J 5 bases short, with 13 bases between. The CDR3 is CSVADRLETQYF. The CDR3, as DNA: TGCAGCGTCGCCGACAGGCTTGAGACCCAGTACTTC. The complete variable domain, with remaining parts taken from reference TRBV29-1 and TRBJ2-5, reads SAVISQKPSRDICQRGTSLTIQCQVDSQVTMMFWYRQQPGQSLTLIATANQGSEATYESGFVIDKFPISRPNLTFSTLTVSNMSPEDSSIYLCSVADRLETQYFGPGTRLLVL.

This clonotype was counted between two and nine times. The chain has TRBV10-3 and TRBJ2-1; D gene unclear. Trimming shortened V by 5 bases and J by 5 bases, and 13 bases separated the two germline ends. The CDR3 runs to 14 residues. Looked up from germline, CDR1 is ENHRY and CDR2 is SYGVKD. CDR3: CAISFEWANNEQFF. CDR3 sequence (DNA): TGTGCCATCAGTTTCGAGTGGGCCAACAATGAGCAGTTCTTC.

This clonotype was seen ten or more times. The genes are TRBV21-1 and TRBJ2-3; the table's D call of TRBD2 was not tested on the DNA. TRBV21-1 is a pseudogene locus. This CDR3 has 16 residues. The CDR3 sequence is CASSKAVVADTDTQYF. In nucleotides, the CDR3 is TGTGCCAGCAGCAAAGCGGTAGTAGCGGACACAGATACGCAGTATTTT.

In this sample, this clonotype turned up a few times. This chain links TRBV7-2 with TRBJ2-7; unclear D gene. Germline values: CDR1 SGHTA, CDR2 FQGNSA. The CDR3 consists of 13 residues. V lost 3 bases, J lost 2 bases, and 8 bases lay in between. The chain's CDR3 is CASSFPGPYEQYF. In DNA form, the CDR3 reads TGTGCCAGCAGCTTCCCCGGCCCCTACGAGCAGTACTTC.

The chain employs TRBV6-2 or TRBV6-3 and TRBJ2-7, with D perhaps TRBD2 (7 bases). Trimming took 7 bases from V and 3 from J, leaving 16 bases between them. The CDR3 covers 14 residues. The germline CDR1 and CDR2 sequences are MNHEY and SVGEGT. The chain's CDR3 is CASKPRGHSYEQYF. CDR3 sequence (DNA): TGTGCCAGCAAACCGCGGGGGCACAGCTACGAGCAGTACTTC.

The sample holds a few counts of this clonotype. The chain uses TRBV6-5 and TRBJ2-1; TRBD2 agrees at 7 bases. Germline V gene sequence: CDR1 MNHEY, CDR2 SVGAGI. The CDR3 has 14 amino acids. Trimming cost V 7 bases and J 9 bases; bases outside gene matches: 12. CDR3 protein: CASNKLLGGSEQFF. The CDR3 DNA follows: TGTGCCAGCAATAAACTTCTGGGCGGGAGTGAGCAGTTCTTC.

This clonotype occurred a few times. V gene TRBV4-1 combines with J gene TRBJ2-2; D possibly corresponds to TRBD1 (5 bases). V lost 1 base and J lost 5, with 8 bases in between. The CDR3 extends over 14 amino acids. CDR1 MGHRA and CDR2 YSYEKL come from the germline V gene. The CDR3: CASSQARQTGELFF. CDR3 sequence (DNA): TGCGCCAGCAGCCAAGCTCGACAGACCGGGGAGCTGTTTTTT.

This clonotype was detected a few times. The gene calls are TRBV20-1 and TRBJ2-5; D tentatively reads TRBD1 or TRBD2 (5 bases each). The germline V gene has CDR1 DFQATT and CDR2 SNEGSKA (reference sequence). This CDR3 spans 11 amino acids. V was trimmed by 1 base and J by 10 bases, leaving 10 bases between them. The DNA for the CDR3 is TGCAGTGCTAGAGCGTGGGGGAACCAGTACTTC. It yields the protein CSARAWGNQYF.